These 20 T cell receptor beta chains were sequenced from one sample in a study of blood T cell repertoires in COVID-19 (dated by TCRdb to 2019 to 2021). Preparation of the library involved the immunoSEQ multiplex PCR assay. The table comes from immuneACCESS by way of TCRdb, which keeps in-frame sequences with V and J called. Part of the clones is missing from these tables; in studies checked, under half for an unresolved V gene and the rest for unknown reasons. The sample table shows about 200,000 clones, and just over 85% are seen once. Of the sample, approximately 6.1% is held by the ten largest clones. The sample comprised peripheral blood. These receptors all stem from a man older than 75 with acute or convalescent COVID-19.

CDR3 DNA sequence: TGTGCCAGCTCACTCGGACAGGAGGAGACCCAGTACTTC. Its translation: CASSLGQEETQYF. The chain links TRBV18 to TRBJ2-5; 7 bases are a match to TRBD1. Germline CDR1 and CDR2: KGHSH and LQKENI. The V and J ends lost 4 bases and 5 bases, in that order; junction bases with no gene match: 4. The CDR3 runs 13 residues.

The chain couples TRBV10-1 to TRBJ1-5, with 8 bases lining up with TRBD1. This CDR3 has 16 amino acids. The germline CDR1 and CDR2 sequences are WNHNN and SYGVQD (reference sequence). The V gene end was trimmed by 3 bases and the J gene end by 7 bases; junction bases not matched to a gene: 11. The DNA for the CDR3 is TGCGCCAGCAGTGAACAGGACAGGGCATTCGAGCAGCCCCAGCATTTT. It is translated as CASSEQDRAFEQPQHF.

The V gene is TRBV7-9, the J gene TRBJ2-2; D remains ambiguous. The V and J ends lost 1 base and 4 bases respectively, with 7 bases between them. Germline V lookup: CDR1 SEHNR, CDR2 FQNEAQ (reference sequence). CDR3 length: 14 amino acids. CDR3 DNA sequence: TGTGCCAGCAGCTTAGTTTACTTCACCGGGGAGCTGTTTTTT. Encoded protein: CASSLVYFTGELFF.

DNA of the CDR3: TGTGCCAGCAGCTTAGCCTGGGACAGGACTAGCAATCAGCCCCAGCATTTT. Its translation is CASSLAWDRTSNQPQHF. The gene calls are TRBV7-2 and TRBJ1-5; 8 bases match TRBD1. Germline assignment: CDR1 SGHTA and CDR2 FQGNSA. This CDR3 comprises 17 residues. V lost 0 bases to trimming and J lost 0 bases; unmatched junction nucleotides: 4. Full variable domain (remainder filled in from reference TRBV7-2 and TRBJ1-5): GAGVSQSPSNKVTEKGKDVELRCDPISGHTALYWYRQSLGQGLEFLIYFQGNSAPDKSGLPSDRFSAERTGGSVSTLTIQRTQQEDSAVYLCASSLAWDRTSNQPQHFGDGTRLSIL.

The chain has TRBV5-8 and TRBJ1-5; 8 nucleotides align to TRBD1. Looked up from germline, CDR1 is SGHTS and CDR2 is YDEGEE. The CDR3 consists of 15 residues. The V gene end was trimmed by 4 bases and the J gene end by 3 bases; junction bases not matched to a gene: 6. CDR3 DNA sequence: TGTGCCAGCAGCCCGGGACAGGTCCTCAATCAGCCCCAGCATTTT. Its translation is CASSPGQVLNQPQHF.

The gene calls are TRBV5-8 and TRBJ2-1, with TRBD1 matching over 8 bases. The CDR3 has 17 amino acids. With 4 bases clipped from V and 3 bases from J, the junction kept 12 bases outside the gene matches. The V gene's germline CDR1 is SGHTS and CDR2 YDEGEE. The CDR3 sequence is CASSRNPGTGSYNEQFF. CDR3 sequence (DNA): TGTGCCAGCAGCCGGAATCCCGGGACAGGCAGCTACAATGAGCAGTTCTTC.

This clone was recorded once. The chain is built from TRBV6-5 and TRBJ1-2; D is uncertain. Looked up from germline, CDR1 is MNHEY and CDR2 is SVGAGI. The CDR3 extends over 12 amino acids. Between the trimmed V and J ends, which lost 7 bases and 4 bases, there was a span of 10 bases. The DNA of the CDR3 is TGTGCCAGCACGAGGGCCAGCTATGGCTACACCTTC. Protein: CASTRASYGYTF.

This chain connects TRBV19 to TRBJ2-5; 11 bases align to TRBD2. CDR1 is LNHDA, CDR2 SQIVND, per germline (reference sequence). V was pared by 4 bases and J by 1 base, with 11 bases of the junction left unmatched. The CDR3 is made up of 18 amino acids. This CDR3 is CASSRSARGLAGQETQYF. CDR3 in DNA: TGTGCCAGTAGTAGATCGGCTCGAGGACTAGCGGGCCAAGAGACCCAGTACTTC.

The rearrangement links TRBV19 to TRBJ2-3; TRBD2 matches 11 bases. V trimming: 7 bases; J trimming: 4 bases; junction bases outside the gene matches: 19. The CDR3 totals 19 residues. Germline values: CDR1 LNHDA, CDR2 SQIVND (reference sequence). The CDR3 sequence is CASTSLAGGRAGRPDTQYF. The CDR3 coding sequence is TGTGCCAGTACCTCTCTAGCGGGAGGACGAGCCGGGCGGCCAGATACGCAGTATTTT.

This clone was picked up a small number of times. The J gene is TRBJ1-2, the V gene TRBV11-3, with a tentative D call TRBD1 (6 bases). The V end lost 5 bases, the J end lost 3 bases, and 19 bases lay between the germline ends. Germline-derived CDR1 and CDR2 are SGHNT and YENEEA. The CDR3 covers 16 residues. CDR3 in amino acids: CASSPNQRTADYGYTF. CDR3 bases: TGTGCCAGCAGCCCCAACCAGAGGACAGCGGACTATGGCTACACCTTC.

The chain joins TRBV6-2 or TRBV6-3 to TRBJ2-6; TRBD2 is a possible D gene (5 bases). CDR1 MNHEY and CDR2 SVGEGT come from the germline V gene. The CDR3 length is 18 residues. Trimming left V 2 bases short and J 4 bases short, with 18 bases between. The DNA for the CDR3 is TGTGCCAGCAGTTACCCGCCGGGGTTTCCGACCGGGGCCAACGTCCTGACTTTC. This codes for CASSYPPGFPTGANVLTF.

The chain is built from TRBV6-2 or TRBV6-3 and TRBJ2-3; 9 nucleotides agree with TRBD1. Germline trimming cut 5 bases from V and 2 bases from J; bases unmatched to any gene: 5. The CDR3 is 15 residues long. Germline V gene lookup returns CDR1 MNHEY and CDR2 SVGEGT. CDR3 loop: CASSLRDRATDTQYF. The CDR3 bases are TGTGCCAGCAGTCTCCGGGACAGGGCCACAGATACGCAGTATTTT.

The CDR3 bases are TGCGCCAGCAGCTTGATCCAGGGGGACCTCTACGAGCAGTACTTC. Its translation: CASSLIQGDLYEQYF. V and J are TRBV5-1 and TRBJ2-7; TRBD1 matches at 7 bases. Per germline, CDR1 SGHRS and CDR2 YFSETQ. V dropped 1 base and J dropped 3; count of bases not matched to a gene: 7. The CDR3 is 15 residues long. The complete variable domain, with remaining parts taken from reference TRBV5-1 and TRBJ2-7, reads KAGVTQTPRYLIKTRGQQVTLSCSPISGHRSVSWYQQTPGQGLQFLFEYFSETQRNKGNFPGRFSGRQFSNSRSEMNVSTLELGDSALYLCASSLIQGDLYEQYFGPGTRLTVT.

V gene TRBV10-3 combines with J gene TRBJ2-3; TRBD2 is a possible D gene (5 bases). Germline V CDR1 and CDR2: ENHRY, SYGVKD. This CDR3 is 14 amino acids long. Trimming removed 3 bases at V and 4 bases at J, with 11 bases between. The CDR3 nucleotides are TGTGCCATCAGTGATACTAGTTCCCCAGATACGCAGTATTTT. Amino acids: CAISDTSSPDTQYF.

The chain employs TRBV29-1 and TRBJ2-1; D might be TRBD1 (6 bases). Trimming stripped 7 bases from V and 1 base from J, with 17 bases between. The germline gives CDR1 SQVTM, CDR2 ANQGSEA. The CDR3 runs to 15 residues. CDR3 residues: CSGGAGVLSYNEQFF. The CDR3 DNA reads TGCAGCGGTGGGGCAGGGGTCCTTTCCTACAATGAGCAGTTCTTC.

As concerns this clone: Mismatch with germline at one junction end may stem from a read error. This chain joins TRBV20-1 and TRBJ2-4, with D perhaps matching TRBD1 (6 bases). The CDR3 is 11 residues long. Germline loops: CDR1 DFQATT, CDR2 SNEGSKA (reference sequence). This CDR3 reads CSARETGRLNF. DNA of the CDR3: TGCAGTGCTAGGGAGACAGGCCGTTTGAACTTC.

This sequence joins TRBV7-9 and TRBJ1-3; TRBD1 agrees at 11 bases. CDR1 is SEHNR and CDR2 is FQNEAQ in the germline V gene (reference sequence). The V segment lost 5 bases and the J segment 2 bases; nucleotides outside the gene matches: 2. This CDR3 is 15 amino acids long. CDR3 coding DNA: TGTGCCAGCAGCCCGGACAGGGGGCCTGGAAACACCATATATTTT. Translated, it gives CASSPDRGPGNTIYF.

This clone was seen a single time. J is TRBJ1-5 and V is TRBV7-9; 11 bases map to TRBD1. This CDR3 has 14 residues. The V gene's germline CDR1 is SEHNR and CDR2 FQNEAQ (reference sequence). V lost 5 bases and J lost 7; bases outside the gene matches: 4. The CDR3 loop reads CASSTGTGGQPQHF. CDR3 sequence (DNA): TGTGCCAGCAGCACCGGGACAGGGGGACAGCCCCAGCATTTT.

This clone was observed a single time. The chain couples TRBV24-1 to TRBJ1-4, with 9 bases that match TRBD1. Germline-derived CDR1 and CDR2 are KGHDR and SFDVKD. The CDR3 sequence is 15 residues long. After removal of 3 bases from V and 10 bases from J, the junction contained 8 bases not matched to a gene. The CDR3 loop is CATSDGGTGKGKLFF. In DNA form, the CDR3 reads TGTGCCACCAGTGATGGCGGGACAGGGAAAGGAAAACTGTTTTTT.

The gene calls are TRBV5-4 and TRBJ2-3, with D possibly being TRBD2 (6 bases). This CDR3 contains 15 residues. Germline CDR1 and CDR2: SGHNT and YYREEE (reference sequence). The ends were cut back, 3 bases at V and 0 bases at J, with 11 bases in the middle. The CDR3: CASSSIRGSTDTQYF. The CDR3 DNA is TGTGCCAGCAGCTCCATCCGGGGGAGCACAGATACGCAGTATTTT.